These T cell receptor beta chains were read from a single sample in a study of response to subunit inactivated influenza vaccine. One entry per CDR3 protein, called by TCRdb with MiXCR from the RT-PCR reads. The table lists some 500,000 distinct CDR3 sequences, about 25% of them singletons. The sequencing here drew on CD4+ T cells sorted from PBMCs, taken about 5 days after vaccination. Every receptor here comes from a man aged 45-60 years who received an inactivated influenza vaccine. Each CDR3 is given with its conserved first and last residue. The order of the fields is V gene, clone size, J gene, D gene, CDR3 protein, CDR3 DNA. The D gene is left open where the match is weak. Size values are once, few and many counts, or a class for expanded clones, and some rows have none.

v_call: TRBV3-1
clone_size: .
j_call: TRBJ1-5
d_call: .
cdr3_aa: CASSPEGNSNQPQHF
cdr3_nt: TGTGCCAGCAGCCCTGAGGGCAATAGCAATCAGCCCCAGCATTTT

v_call: TRBV20-1
clone_size: .
j_call: TRBJ2-5
d_call: .
cdr3_aa: CSARDQGGRETQYF
cdr3_nt: TGCAGTGCTAGAGATCAAGGGGGTCGAGAGACCCAGTACTTC

v_call: TRBV5-1
clone_size: .
j_call: TRBJ2-1
d_call: .
cdr3_aa: CASKDGDGVYNEQFF
cdr3_nt: TGCGCCAGCAAGGACGGGGATGGGGTCTACAATGAGCAGTTCTTC

v_call: TRBV5-1
clone_size: few
j_call: TRBJ2-1
d_call: .
cdr3_aa: CASSLQDMESEQFF
cdr3_nt: TGCGCCAGCAGCTTGCAGGATATGGAGAGTGAGCAGTTCTTC

v_call: TRBV20-1
clone_size: once
j_call: TRBJ1-2
d_call: .
cdr3_aa: CSSYSPYYGYTF
cdr3_nt: TGCAGTTCTTACTCCCCATACTATGGCTACACCTTC

v_call: TRBV4-3
clone_size: .
j_call: TRBJ2-3
d_call: .
cdr3_aa: CASSQDVWHTQYF
cdr3_nt: TGCGCCAGCAGCCAAGATGTCTGGCATACGCAGTATTTT

v_call: TRBV7-3
clone_size: few
j_call: TRBJ2-1
d_call: TRBD2
cdr3_aa: CASSQTSGRPNEQFF
cdr3_nt: TGTGCCAGCAGCCAGACTAGCGGGAGGCCCAATGAGCAGTTCTTC

v_call: TRBV28
clone_size: few
j_call: TRBJ2-2
d_call: .
cdr3_aa: CASSLPYTGELFF
cdr3_nt: TGTGCCAGCAGTTTACCTTATACCGGGGAGCTGTTTTTT

v_call: TRBV20-1
clone_size: few
j_call: TRBJ1-4
d_call: .
cdr3_aa: CSATSSLNEKLFF
cdr3_nt: TGCAGTGCTACTAGTTCCCTTAATGAAAAACTGTTTTTT

v_call: TRBV4-2
clone_size: few
j_call: TRBJ1-3
d_call: .
cdr3_aa: CASSQDEFSGNTIYF
cdr3_nt: TGTGCCAGCAGCCAAGATGAATTTTCTGGAAACACCATATATTTT

v_call: TRBV20-1
clone_size: few
j_call: TRBJ1-1
d_call: .
cdr3_aa: CSASESPSADTEAFF
cdr3_nt: TGCAGTGCTAGTGAATCCCCGTCTGCGGACACTGAAGCTTTCTTT

v_call: TRBV5-4
clone_size: .
j_call: TRBJ2-1
d_call: .
cdr3_aa: CASSLAKSTPKQFF
cdr3_nt: TGTGCCAGCAGCTTGGCCAAGTCAACACCAAAGCAGTTCTTC

v_call: TRBV10-3
clone_size: .
j_call: TRBJ2-2
d_call: TRBD1
cdr3_aa: CATGQLTRELFF
cdr3_nt: TGTGCCACGGGACAGCTCACCCGGGAGCTGTTTTTT

v_call: TRBV20-1
clone_size: .
j_call: TRBJ2-3
d_call: TRBD2
cdr3_aa: CSASPSTSGTYTQYF
cdr3_nt: TGCAGTGCTAGCCCTTCGACTAGCGGCACATATACGCAGTATTTT

v_call: TRBV5-1
clone_size: .
j_call: TRBJ2-3
d_call: .
cdr3_aa: CASSAPSRGPGGTQYF
cdr3_nt: TGCGCCAGCAGCGCGCCATCAAGGGGTCCCGGGGGTACGCAGTATTTT

v_call: TRBV6-2/TRBV6-3
clone_size: few
j_call: TRBJ2-2
d_call: TRBD2
cdr3_aa: CASSRTSPGELFF
cdr3_nt: TGTGCCAGCAGTCGGACTAGTCCCGGGGAGCTGTTTTTT

v_call: TRBV6-2/TRBV6-3
clone_size: few
j_call: TRBJ1-5
d_call: TRBD1
cdr3_aa: CASRTGGEWIQPQHF
cdr3_nt: TGTGCCAGCAGGACAGGGGGCGAGTGGATTCAGCCCCAGCATTTT

v_call: TRBV7-9
clone_size: many
j_call: TRBJ2-1
d_call: .
cdr3_aa: CASTSQRAGSEQFF
cdr3_nt: TGTGCCAGTACCTCCCAGCGGGCGGGCAGTGAGCAGTTCTTC

v_call: TRBV12-3/TRBV12-4
clone_size: .
j_call: TRBJ1-4
d_call: .
cdr3_aa: CASSQSDRPNEKLFF
cdr3_nt: TGTGCCAGCAGTCAGTCGGACAGACCTAATGAAAAACTGTTTTTT

v_call: TRBV20-1
clone_size: many
j_call: TRBJ1-5
d_call: .
cdr3_aa: CSATDGTADQPQHF
cdr3_nt: TGCAGTGCTACCGACGGGACGGCGGATCAGCCCCAGCATTTT

v_call: TRBV2
clone_size: few
j_call: TRBJ2-2
d_call: .
cdr3_aa: CASSDRRRGFTSNTGELFF
cdr3_nt: TGTGCCAGCAGTGACCGCCGTCGGGGGTTCACCTCTAACACCGGGGAGCTGTTTTTT

v_call: TRBV27
clone_size: .
j_call: TRBJ2-2
d_call: TRBD1
cdr3_aa: CASTLSTGVTGELFF
cdr3_nt: TGTGCCAGCACCCTTTCGACAGGGGTTACCGGGGAGCTGTTTTTT

v_call: TRBV5-1
clone_size: few
j_call: TRBJ2-7
d_call: TRBD1
cdr3_aa: CASSVGQGMGEQYF
cdr3_nt: TGCGCCAGCAGCGTGGGACAGGGAATGGGCGAGCAGTACTTC

v_call: TRBV12-3/TRBV12-4
clone_size: .
j_call: TRBJ2-1
d_call: TRBD2
cdr3_aa: CASSWTSGNEQFF
cdr3_nt: TGTGCCAGCAGTTGGACTAGCGGGAATGAGCAGTTCTTC

v_call: TRBV5-1
clone_size: .
j_call: TRBJ2-1
d_call: .
cdr3_aa: CASSLVPLSSYNEQFF
cdr3_nt: TGCGCCAGCAGCTTGGTACCCCTCAGCTCCTACAATGAGCAGTTCTTC

v_call: TRBV20-1
clone_size: few
j_call: TRBJ2-7
d_call: .
cdr3_aa: CSARNPYEQYF
cdr3_nt: TGCAGTGCTAGGAACCCCTACGAGCAGTACTTC

v_call: TRBV24-1
clone_size: few
j_call: TRBJ2-3
d_call: TRBD1
cdr3_aa: CATSGTGTATDTQYF
cdr3_nt: TGTGCCACCAGTGGAACCGGGACAGCCACAGATACGCAGTATTTT

v_call: TRBV12-3/TRBV12-4
clone_size: few
j_call: TRBJ2-7
d_call: TRBD1
cdr3_aa: CASSSRGQGTYEQYF
cdr3_nt: TGTGCCAGCAGTTCGAGGGGACAGGGAACCTACGAGCAGTACTTC

v_call: TRBV19
clone_size: few
j_call: TRBJ1-2
d_call: .
cdr3_aa: CASNPEGTLPIYGYTF
cdr3_nt: TGTGCCAGTAACCCGGAGGGGACGTTACCCATCTATGGCTACACCTTC

v_call: TRBV28
clone_size: .
j_call: TRBJ2-3
d_call: .
cdr3_aa: CASSFPRKAGKGSTDTQYF
cdr3_nt: TGTGCCAGCAGTTTCCCCCGGAAGGCTGGGAAGGGGAGCACAGATACGCAGTATTTT

v_call: TRBV6-6
clone_size: few
j_call: TRBJ1-5
d_call: .
cdr3_aa: CASSPRDTQHF
cdr3_nt: TGTGCCAGCAGTCCCCGGGACACCCAGCATTTT

v_call: TRBV12-3/TRBV12-4
clone_size: few
j_call: TRBJ2-1
d_call: TRBD1
cdr3_aa: CASSLQRPGQGLRNEQFF
cdr3_nt: TGTGCCAGCAGTTTACAGCGTCCCGGACAGGGATTGCGCAATGAGCAGTTCTTC

v_call: TRBV29-1
clone_size: .
j_call: TRBJ2-1
d_call: TRBD2
cdr3_aa: CSVTGTSGLNEQFF
cdr3_nt: TGCAGCGTAACCGGGACTAGCGGACTTAATGAGCAGTTCTTC

v_call: TRBV20-1
clone_size: .
j_call: TRBJ2-5
d_call: TRBD2
cdr3_aa: CCARLAGGPYQETQYF
cdr3_nt: TGCTGTGCTAGGCTAGCGGGGGGCCCTTACCAAGAGACCCAGTACTTC

v_call: TRBV24-1
clone_size: .
j_call: TRBJ2-5
d_call: .
cdr3_aa: CATSDLQAGLETQYF
cdr3_nt: TGTGCCACCAGTGATTTGCAAGCCGGGCTGGAGACCCAGTACTTC

v_call: TRBV27
clone_size: many
j_call: TRBJ1-4
d_call: .
cdr3_aa: CASSLSTGGAEKLFF
cdr3_nt: TGTGCCAGCAGTTTATCGACAGGAGGGGCTGAAAAACTGTTTTTT

v_call: TRBV7-8
clone_size: few
j_call: TRBJ1-5
d_call: .
cdr3_aa: CASSLASNSNQPQHF
cdr3_nt: TGTGCCAGCAGCTTAGCCAGCAATAGCAATCAGCCCCAGCATTTT

v_call: TRBV2
clone_size: .
j_call: TRBJ2-7
d_call: TRBD2
cdr3_aa: CASRGRAGTHEQYF
cdr3_nt: TGTGCCAGCAGGGGGAGGGCAGGTACCCACGAGCAGTACTTC

v_call: TRBV12-3/TRBV12-4
clone_size: few
j_call: TRBJ2-5
d_call: .
cdr3_aa: CASSLASLETQYF
cdr3_nt: TGTGCCAGCAGTTTAGCGTCCCTGGAGACCCAGTACTTC

v_call: TRBV2
clone_size: .
j_call: TRBJ2-7
d_call: .
cdr3_aa: CASTKGGPGIGEQYF
cdr3_nt: TGTGCCAGCACCAAAGGGGGGCCGGGAATTGGCGAGCAGTACTTC

v_call: TRBV5-1
clone_size: .
j_call: TRBJ2-3
d_call: .
cdr3_aa: CASSPASVDTQYF
cdr3_nt: TGCGCCAGCAGCCCAGCATCCGTGGATACGCAGTATTTT

v_call: TRBV20-1
clone_size: .
j_call: TRBJ2-3
d_call: .
cdr3_aa: CSARDRMRGARDTQYF
cdr3_nt: TGCAGTGCTAGAGATCGTATGAGGGGGGCACGAGATACGCAGTATTTT

v_call: TRBV6-1
clone_size: few
j_call: TRBJ1-4
d_call: .
cdr3_aa: CASRPSVATNEKLFF
cdr3_nt: TGTGCCAGCAGACCCTCGGTTGCAACTAATGAAAAACTGTTTTTT

v_call: TRBV20-1
clone_size: .
j_call: TRBJ2-1
d_call: .
cdr3_aa: CSAREGAYYNEQFF
cdr3_nt: TGCAGTGCTAGGGAGGGGGCTTATTACAATGAGCAGTTCTTC

v_call: TRBV6-1
clone_size: .
j_call: TRBJ2-1
d_call: TRBD1
cdr3_aa: CASSDPRGPQFF
cdr3_nt: TGTGCCAGCAGTGACCCCAGGGGGCCGCAGTTCTTC

v_call: TRBV10-2
clone_size: .
j_call: TRBJ2-2
d_call: .
cdr3_aa: CASSLIRLGGELFF
cdr3_nt: TGCGCCAGCAGCCTTATCAGGCTCGGCGGGGAGCTGTTTTTT

v_call: TRBV7-9
clone_size: few
j_call: TRBJ2-5
d_call: .
cdr3_aa: CASSKNPQETQYF
cdr3_nt: TGTGCCAGCAGCAAAAACCCACAAGAGACCCAGTACTTC

v_call: TRBV29-1
clone_size: few
j_call: TRBJ1-5
d_call: .
cdr3_aa: CSVATASSNQPQHF
cdr3_nt: TGCAGCGTTGCAACAGCCTCTAGCAATCAGCCCCAGCATTTT

v_call: TRBV20-1
clone_size: .
j_call: TRBJ2-7
d_call: .
cdr3_aa: CSAREGAEEQYF
cdr3_nt: TGCAGTGCTAGAGAGGGGGCCGAGGAGCAGTACTTC

v_call: TRBV30
clone_size: few
j_call: TRBJ1-5
d_call: .
cdr3_aa: CAWSTGSNQPQHF
cdr3_nt: TGTGCCTGGAGTACAGGGTCCAATCAGCCCCAGCATTTT

v_call: TRBV7-2
clone_size: few
j_call: TRBJ1-2
d_call: TRBD1
cdr3_aa: CASSFDRGRHYGYTF
cdr3_nt: TGTGCCAGCAGCTTTGACAGGGGGCGGCACTATGGCTACACCTTC

v_call: TRBV29-1
clone_size: many
j_call: TRBJ2-1
d_call: TRBD1
cdr3_aa: CSVSGTATNEQFF
cdr3_nt: TGCAGCGTTTCCGGGACAGCTACGAATGAGCAGTTCTTC

v_call: TRBV7-2
clone_size: few
j_call: TRBJ2-1
d_call: .
cdr3_aa: CASSLVSSHNEQFF
cdr3_nt: TGTGCCAGCAGCTTAGTAAGCAGTCACAATGAGCAGTTCTTC

v_call: TRBV10-3
clone_size: few
j_call: TRBJ2-1
d_call: TRBD1
cdr3_aa: CAISEQGPLTYNEQFF
cdr3_nt: TGTGCCATCAGTGAACAGGGGCCGCTTACCTACAATGAGCAGTTCTTC